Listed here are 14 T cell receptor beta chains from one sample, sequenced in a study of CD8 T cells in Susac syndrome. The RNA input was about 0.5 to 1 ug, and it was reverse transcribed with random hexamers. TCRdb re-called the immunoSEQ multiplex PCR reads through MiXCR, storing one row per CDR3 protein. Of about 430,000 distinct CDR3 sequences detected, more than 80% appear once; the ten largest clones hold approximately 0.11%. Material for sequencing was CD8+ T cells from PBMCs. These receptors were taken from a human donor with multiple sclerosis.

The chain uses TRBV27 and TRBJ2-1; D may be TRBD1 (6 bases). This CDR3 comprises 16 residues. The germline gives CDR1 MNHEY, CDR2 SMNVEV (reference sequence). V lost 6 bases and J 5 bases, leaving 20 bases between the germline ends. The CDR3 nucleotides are TGTGCCAGCAGCTATGGGCCCCCAGGGGCCAACAATGAGCAGTTCTTC. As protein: CASSYGPPGANNEQFF.

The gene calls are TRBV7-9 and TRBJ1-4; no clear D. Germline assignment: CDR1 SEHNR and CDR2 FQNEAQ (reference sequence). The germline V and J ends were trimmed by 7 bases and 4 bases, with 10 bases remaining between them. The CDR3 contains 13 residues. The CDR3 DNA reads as TGTGCCAGCACGGGTGCGGGTAATGAAAAACTGTTTTTT. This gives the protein CASTGAGNEKLFF.

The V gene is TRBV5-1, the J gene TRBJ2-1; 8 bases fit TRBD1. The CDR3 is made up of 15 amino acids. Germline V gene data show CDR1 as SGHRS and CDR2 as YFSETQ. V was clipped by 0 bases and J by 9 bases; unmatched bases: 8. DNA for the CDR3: TGCGCCAGCAGCTTGGTCGGGGCAGGGGGCCCTGAGCAGTTCTTC. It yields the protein CASSLVGAGGPEQFF.

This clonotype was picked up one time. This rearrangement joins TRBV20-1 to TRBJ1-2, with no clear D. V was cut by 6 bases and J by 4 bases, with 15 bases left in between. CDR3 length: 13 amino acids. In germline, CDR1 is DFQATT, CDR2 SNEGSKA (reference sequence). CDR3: CSAQIRGIYGYTF. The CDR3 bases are TGCAGTGCCCAGATCCGGGGTATCTATGGCTACACCTTC.

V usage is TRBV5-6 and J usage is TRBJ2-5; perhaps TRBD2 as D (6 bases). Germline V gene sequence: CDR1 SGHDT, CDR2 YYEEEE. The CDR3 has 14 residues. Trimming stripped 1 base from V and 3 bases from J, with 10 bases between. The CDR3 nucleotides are TGTGCCAGCAGCTTGCCGGGAGATGAAGAGACCCAGTACTTC. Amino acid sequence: CASSLPGDEETQYF.

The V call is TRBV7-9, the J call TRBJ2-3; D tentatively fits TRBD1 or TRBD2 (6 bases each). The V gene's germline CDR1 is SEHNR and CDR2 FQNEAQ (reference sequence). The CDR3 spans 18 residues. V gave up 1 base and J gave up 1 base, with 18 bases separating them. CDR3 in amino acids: CASSLDTRRGHRTDTQYF. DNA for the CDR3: TGTGCCAGCAGCTTAGATACCCGGCGGGGACACCGCACAGATACGCAGTATTTT.

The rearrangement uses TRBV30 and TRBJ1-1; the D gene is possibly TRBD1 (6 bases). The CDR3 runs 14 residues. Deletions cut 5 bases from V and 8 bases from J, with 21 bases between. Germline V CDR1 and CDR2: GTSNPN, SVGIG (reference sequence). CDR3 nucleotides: TGTGCCTGGGGGGACTCTTACAGGGAATACGAAGCTTTCTTT. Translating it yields CAWGDSYREYEAFF.

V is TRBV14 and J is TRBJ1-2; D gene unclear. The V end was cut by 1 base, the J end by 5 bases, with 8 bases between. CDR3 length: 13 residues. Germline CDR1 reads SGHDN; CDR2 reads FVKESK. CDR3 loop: CASSQVPGYGYTF. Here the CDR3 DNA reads TGTGCCAGCAGCCAAGTGCCAGGTTATGGCTACACCTTC. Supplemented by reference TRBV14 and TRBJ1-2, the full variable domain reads EAGVTQFPSHSVIEKGQTVTLRCDPISGHDNLYWYRRVMGKEIKFLLHFVKESKQDESGMPNNRFLAERTGGTYSTLKVQPAELEDSGVYFCASSQVPGYGYTFGSGTRLTVV.

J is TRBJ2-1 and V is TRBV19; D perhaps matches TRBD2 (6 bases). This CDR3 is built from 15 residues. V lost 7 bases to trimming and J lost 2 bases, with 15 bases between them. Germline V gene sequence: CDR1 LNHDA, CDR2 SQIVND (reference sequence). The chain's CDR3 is CASTTGELTYNEQFF. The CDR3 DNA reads TGTGCCAGTACCACGGGGGAGTTGACCTACAATGAGCAGTTCTTC.

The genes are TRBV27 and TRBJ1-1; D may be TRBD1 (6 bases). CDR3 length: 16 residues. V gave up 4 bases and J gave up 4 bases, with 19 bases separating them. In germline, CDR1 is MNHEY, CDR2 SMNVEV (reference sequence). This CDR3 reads CASSYPSRGLGTEAFF. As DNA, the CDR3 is TGTGCCAGCAGTTACCCATCACGGGGGCTGGGCACTGAAGCTTTCTTT.

CDR3 DNA sequence: TGTGCCTGGAGTGTAGGTAGCGGGCAGCCCCAGCATTTT. Encoded protein: CAWSVGSGQPQHF. The V call is TRBV30, the J call TRBJ1-5; D unclear. The CDR3 covers 13 residues. Trimming shortened V by 0 bases and J by 7 bases, and 10 bases separated the two germline ends. Germline V gene data show CDR1 as GTSNPN and CDR2 as SVGIG (reference sequence).

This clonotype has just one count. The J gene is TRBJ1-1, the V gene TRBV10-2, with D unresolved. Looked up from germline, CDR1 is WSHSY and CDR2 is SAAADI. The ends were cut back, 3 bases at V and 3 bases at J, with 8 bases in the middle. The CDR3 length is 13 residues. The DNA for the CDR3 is TGCGCCAGCAGTGACAGGATCGACACTGAAGCTTTCTTT. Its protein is CASSDRIDTEAFF.

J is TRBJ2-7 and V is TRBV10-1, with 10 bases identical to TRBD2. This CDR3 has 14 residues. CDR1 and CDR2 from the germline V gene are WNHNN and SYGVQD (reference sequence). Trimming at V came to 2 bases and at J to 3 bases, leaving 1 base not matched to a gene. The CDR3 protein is CASSEGLADYEQYF. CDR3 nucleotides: TGCGCCAGCAGTGAGGGACTAGCGGACTACGAGCAGTACTTC.

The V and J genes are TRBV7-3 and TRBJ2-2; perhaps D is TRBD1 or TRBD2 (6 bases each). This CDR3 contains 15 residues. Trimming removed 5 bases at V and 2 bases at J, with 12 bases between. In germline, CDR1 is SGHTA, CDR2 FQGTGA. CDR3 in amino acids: CASSPGAVNTGELFF. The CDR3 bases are TGTGCCAGCAGCCCGGGGGCGGTAAACACCGGGGAGCTGTTTTTT.